This TCR beta chain was documented in a study of identical twins. This clonotype was detected only a few times. TCRdb redid the calling of the 5' RACE reads with MiXCR, one entry per CDR3 protein. The sample shows about 470,000 distinct CDR3 sequences, 20% to 25% of them seen only once. CDR3 size: 14 residues. The V end was cut by 7 bases, the J end by 2 bases, with 13 bases between. These same records also appear under a second study, on T cells expressing NK-cell markers.

This sequence joins TRBV12-3 or TRBV12-4 and TRBJ2-3; D remains ambiguous. The sequenced sample was CD4+ T cells sorted from blood. This TCR was recovered from a woman aged 18-30 years in good health. CDR3 DNA sequence: TGTGCCAGCACCTTAGGGCAGCCCACAGATACGCAGTATTTT. It codes for CASTLGQPTDTQYF.